This T cell receptor (beta chain) emerged from a study of blood T cell repertoires in COVID-19. CDR3 size: 12 residues. J lost 10 bases, V lost 4 bases, and 6 bases had no gene match. Germline values: CDR1 SGHRS, CDR2 YFSETQ. Generated by immunoSEQ multiplex PCR, the TCRdb table keeps only in-frame clones and is missing some. The table records 75,000 to 90,000 clones, 70% to 90% of them present only once. This sequence was found in an elderly man with active or convalescent COVID-19. This rearrangement joins TRBV5-1 to TRBJ1-1; 8 bases map to TRBD1. The source material was peripheral blood. The CDR3 coding sequence is TGCGCCAGCAGCGTTGACAGGGGAGTAGCTTTCTTT. It specifies CASSVDRGVAFF.